These 28 T cell receptor beta chains came from one sample sequenced in a study of T cell repertoires in cytomegalovirus infection. TCRdb recomputed calls from the reads with MiXCR, one row per CDR3 protein. The sample contains some 180,000 distinct CDR3 sequences, about 17% of which appear only once. The specimen sequenced was CD8+ T cells from PBMCs. The receptor source for this set is a human donor in good health (CMV status not recorded). Some clones in this sample may be carry-over from other donors' samples.

The chain joins TRBV5-6 to TRBJ2-7; a possible D gene is TRBD1 (5 bases). This CDR3 contains 14 residues. In germline, CDR1 is SGHDT, CDR2 YYEEEE. Trimming cost V 4 bases and J 3 bases, with 14 bases left between them. CDR3 in DNA: TGTGCCAGCAGCGCGACACAGGTTATCTACGAGCAGTACTTC. Amino acids: CASSATQVIYEQYF.

The chain links TRBV7-2 to TRBJ2-3; 14 nucleotides match TRBD2. The CDR3 loop spans 18 amino acids. The germline V gene encodes CDR1 SGHTA and CDR2 FQGNSA. With 2 bases clipped from V and 3 bases from J, the junction kept 7 bases outside the gene matches. This CDR3 is CASSLTGLAGAWTDTQYF. The CDR3 DNA sequence: TGTGCCAGCAGCTTAACGGGACTAGCGGGGGCATGGACAGATACGCAGTATTTT. The variable domain in full, with the rest retrieved from reference TRBV7-2 and TRBJ2-3, is GAGVSQSPSNKVTEKGKDVELRCDPISGHTALYWYRQSLGQGLEFLIYFQGNSAPDKSGLPSDRFSAERTGGSVSTLTIQRTQQEDSAVYLCASSLTGLAGAWTDTQYFGPGTRLTVL.

The V and J genes are TRBV20-1 and TRBJ2-1; possible D gene TRBD1, 6 bases. The CDR3 extends over 14 amino acids. Germline assignment: CDR1 DFQATT and CDR2 SNEGSKA (reference sequence). V was shortened by 5 bases and J by 0 bases, with 11 bases between the two germline ends. CDR3 region: CSAPDRSSYNEQFF. For the CDR3, the DNA is TGCAGTGCTCCGGACAGAAGCTCCTACAATGAGCAGTTCTTC.

The chain couples TRBV7-2 to TRBJ2-3; D remains ambiguous. The V gene lost 3 bases and the J gene lost 3 bases, with 13 bases spanning the gap. The CDR3 is made up of 15 amino acids. The V gene's germline CDR1 is SGHTA and CDR2 FQGNSA. The CDR3 DNA reads TGTGCCAGCAGCTTGCCCCCTGTTCTTACAGATACGCAGTATTTT. Amino acids: CASSLPPVLTDTQYF.

V is TRBV5-1 and J is TRBJ2-6; 9 nucleotides match TRBD1. Germline loops: CDR1 SGHRS, CDR2 YFSETQ. Germline trimming cut 4 bases from V and 6 bases from J; bases unmatched to any gene: 14. The CDR3 has 18 amino acids. The DNA of the CDR3 is TGCGCCAGCAGCCCGGGGCGGACAGGGGACCCCCCGGCCAACGTCCTGACTTTC. Translating gives CASSPGRTGDPPANVLTF. Full variable domain (rest looked up from reference TRBV5-1 and TRBJ2-6): KAGVTQTPRYLIKTRGQQVTLSCSPISGHRSVSWYQQTPGQGLQFLFEYFSETQRNKGNFPGRFSGRQFSNSRSEMNVSTLELGDSALYLCASSPGRTGDPPANVLTFGAGSRLTVL.

This rearrangement joins TRBV7-3 to TRBJ1-2; D is perhaps TRBD1 (5 bases). The CDR3 runs 16 residues. CDR1 and CDR2 from the germline V gene are SGHTA and FQGTGA. V lost 5 bases to trimming and J lost 5 bases, with 21 bases between them. As DNA, the CDR3 is TGTGCCAGCAGCCCGGTCGGGTACGACCGGACATATGGCTACACCTTC. Residues: CASSPVGYDRTYGYTF.

The CDR3 spells CASSSISFPYEQYF. CDR3 coding DNA: TGTGCCAGCAGTTCGATTTCTTTTCCCTACGAGCAGTACTTC. J is TRBJ2-7 and V is TRBV28, with unresolved D. CDR1 and CDR2 from the germline V gene are MDHEN and SYDVKM. The ends were cut back, 4 bases at V and 2 bases at J, with 12 bases in the middle. This CDR3 is 14 amino acids long.

This clonotype was observed a few times. The chain combines TRBV11-2 with TRBJ2-7; 7 nucleotides match TRBD2. The CDR3 covers 15 residues. The trim removed 2 bases at V and 3 bases at J, leaving 7 bases unmatched. Germline loops: CDR1 SGHAT, CDR2 FQNNGV. The CDR3 here is CASSLPPGGHYEQYF. The CDR3 nucleotides read TGTGCCAGCAGCTTACCGCCGGGAGGTCACTACGAGCAGTACTTC.

This clonotype was seen many times. The J gene is TRBJ1-5, the V gene TRBV7-2, with D unresolved. CDR1 is SGHTA and CDR2 is FQGNSA in the germline V gene. V dropped 1 base and J dropped 1 base, with 5 bases sitting between them. CDR3 length: 14 amino acids. DNA of the CDR3: TGTGCCAGCAGCTTAGATCTGAGCAATCAGCCCCAGCATTTT. Its protein is CASSLDLSNQPQHF.

This clonotype came up a few times. The chain carries TRBV7-2 and TRBJ1-1; D not certain. Germline CDR1 reads SGHTA; CDR2 reads FQGNSA. V lost 2 bases and J lost 0, with 7 bases in between. There are 14 residues in the CDR3. The CDR3 loop is CASSLTSVNTEAFF. The CDR3 coding sequence is TGTGCCAGCAGCTTAACCAGCGTGAACACTGAAGCTTTCTTT.

This rearrangement joins TRBV7-2 to TRBJ1-3; the match to TRBD1 covers 9 bases. CDR3 length equals 15 residues. Germline V gene lookup returns CDR1 SGHTA and CDR2 FQGNSA. Trimming cost V 5 bases and J 2 bases; bases outside gene matches: 4. The CDR3 reads CASSRTGAPGNTIYF. CDR3 nucleotides: TGTGCCAGCAGCCGGACAGGGGCCCCTGGAAACACCATATATTTT.

This clonotype was observed a few times. V gene TRBV7-9 combines with J gene TRBJ2-1; D gene uncertain. The CDR3 has 10 residues. V was pared by 3 bases and J by 8 bases, with 2 bases between. CDR1 and CDR2 from the germline V gene are SEHNR and FQNEAQ (reference sequence). Here the CDR3 reads CASSFYEQFF. The CDR3 DNA reads as TGTGCCAGCAGCTTTTATGAGCAGTTCTTC.

The table lists this clonotype with a few counts. The chain has TRBV6-5 and TRBJ2-1; 10 bases are a match to TRBD1. The germline gives CDR1 MNHEY, CDR2 SVGAGI. The CDR3 is made up of 14 amino acids. V gave up 5 bases and J gave up 9 bases; unmatched junction bases: 7. The CDR3 sequence: CASSPDRGRGEQFF. In nucleotides, the CDR3 is TGTGCCAGCAGTCCAGACAGGGGGCGCGGTGAGCAGTTCTTC.

This clonotype was observed at least ten times. CDR3 DNA: TGTGCCAGCAGCAAACGGACAGGGGGCACAGATACGCAGTATTTT. The encoded protein is CASSKRTGGTDTQYF. V gene TRBV7-8 combines with J gene TRBJ2-3, with 9 bases identical to TRBD1. Germline V CDR1 and CDR2: SGHVS, FQNEAQ. The CDR3 consists of 15 residues. The V segment lost 5 bases and the J segment 1 base; nucleotides outside the gene matches: 4.

The chain recombines TRBV7-2 with TRBJ2-7; 10 bases are shared with TRBD1. Germline V gives CDR1 SGHTA, CDR2 FQGNSA. V dropped 1 base and J dropped 2; count of bases not matched to a gene: 11. CDR3 length: 18 amino acids. This chain's CDR3 is CASSLVGTGDPVAYEQYF. The CDR3 bases are TGTGCCAGCAGCTTAGTGGGGACAGGGGACCCCGTGGCCTACGAGCAGTACTTC. The full variable domain, with the rest looked up from reference TRBV7-2 and TRBJ2-7, is GAGVSQSPSNKVTEKGKDVELRCDPISGHTALYWYRQSLGQGLEFLIYFQGNSAPDKSGLPSDRFSAERTGGSVSTLTIQRTQQEDSAVYLCASSLVGTGDPVAYEQYFGPGTRLTVT.

The rearrangement uses TRBV7-9 and TRBJ2-7, with 9 bases that match TRBD2. This CDR3 has 13 residues. Germline CDR1 reads SEHNR; CDR2 reads FQNEAQ (reference sequence). Germline trimming cut 6 bases from V and 0 bases from J; bases unmatched to any gene: 0. CDR3 region: CASRTSGSYEQYF. In DNA form, the CDR3 reads TGTGCCAGCAGGACTAGCGGCTCCTACGAGCAGTACTTC.

A word on this clonotype: Compared with germline, one end of the junction differs, possibly owing to a read error. This CDR3 is CASSYSQVGQPAYAQYF. CDR3 bases: TGTGCCAGCAGTTACTCCCAAGTAGGACAGCCGGCTTACGCGCAGTACTTC. The J gene is TRBJ2-7, the V gene TRBV6-2 or TRBV6-3; D is perhaps TRBD1 (6 bases). The CDR3 length is 17 residues. Germline V gene data show CDR1 as MNHEY and CDR2 as SVGEGT.

This chain uses TRBV7-6 with TRBJ2-1; the D is unclear. The CDR3 runs 12 residues. Trimming cost V 5 bases and J 8 bases, with 10 bases left between them. Per the germline V gene, CDR1 is SGHVS and CDR2 is FNYEAQ. CDR3 residues: CASSRFVDEQFF. CDR3 DNA sequence: TGTGCCAGCAGCCGTTTTGTGGATGAGCAGTTCTTC.

This clonotype was seen a few times. This CDR3 is CASSPDRGTYNEQFF. In DNA, the CDR3 is TGCGCCAGCAGCCCTGACAGGGGAACCTACAATGAGCAGTTCTTC. The gene calls are TRBV4-1 and TRBJ2-1, with 8 positions matching TRBD1. The CDR3 contains 15 residues. With 4 bases clipped from V and 2 bases from J, the junction kept 4 bases outside the gene matches. Per germline, CDR1 MGHRA and CDR2 YSYEKL.

This clonotype has a handful of counts. The chain couples TRBV7-9 to TRBJ2-4, with TRBD2 as a possible D gene (6 bases). The V end lost 5 bases, the J end lost 5 bases, and 16 bases lay between the germline ends. The V gene's germline CDR1 is SEHNR and CDR2 FQNEAQ (reference sequence). The CDR3 covers 15 residues. CDR3 sequence reads: CASSLIADPENIQYF. As DNA, the CDR3 is TGTGCCAGCAGCCTCATAGCGGACCCAGAAAACATTCAGTACTTC.

The CDR3 sequence: CASSFQGRDQPQHF. CDR3 in DNA: TGTGCCAGCAGCTTTCAAGGGCGGGATCAGCCCCAGCATTTT. The chain carries TRBV7-9 and TRBJ1-5, with D unresolved. Trimming left V 3 bases short and J 5 bases short, with 11 bases between. The CDR3 runs 14 residues. Germline V gene lookup returns CDR1 SEHNR and CDR2 FQNEAQ (reference sequence).

This clonotype showed up just a few times. J is TRBJ1-2 and V is TRBV6-6; D might be TRBD1 (6 bases). CDR1 is MNHNY, CDR2 SVGAGI, per germline (reference sequence). CDR3 length equals 13 residues. Trimming removed 0 bases at V and 8 bases at J, with 10 bases between. The CDR3 region has the DNA TGTGCCAGCAGTTACTCGGGGGCAGAAGGCTACACCTTC. This codes for CASSYSGAEGYTF.

This sequence joins TRBV6-2 or TRBV6-3 and TRBJ2-7, with D unclear. V lost 8 bases and J lost 3, with 8 bases in between. CDR1 and CDR2 from the germline V gene are MNHEY and SVGEGT. This CDR3 has 11 amino acids. DNA for the CDR3: TGTGCCAGCGCTGGAAGCTACGAGCAGTACTTC. Encoded protein: CASAGSYEQYF.

This clonotype was recorded many times. The chain has TRBV7-6 and TRBJ2-1; D tentatively fits TRBD1 or TRBD2 (6 bases each). CDR1 SGHVS and CDR2 FNYEAQ come from the germline V gene. Trimming cost V 5 bases and J 2 bases, with 16 bases left between them. The CDR3 is made up of 16 amino acids. CDR3 nucleotides: TGTGCCAGCAGCCCCGCCGGGGGCACGACCTACAATGAGCAGTTCTTC. It encodes CASSPAGGTTYNEQFF.

A few counts support this clonotype. This chain uses TRBV2 with TRBJ2-7; D unclear. The V end lost 5 bases, the J end lost 2 bases, and 13 bases lay between the germline ends. The CDR3 covers 14 residues. Germline V gene sequence: CDR1 SNHLY, CDR2 FYNNEI. CDR3 DNA sequence: TGTGCCAGCAGTTCGCCGGTTTTGACCTACGAGCAGTACTTC. Protein: CASSSPVLTYEQYF.

The chain has TRBV28 and TRBJ1-2; the D is unclear. Looked up from germline, CDR1 is MDHEN and CDR2 is SYDVKM. The CDR3 is made up of 14 amino acids. V lost 4 bases, J lost 1 base, and 10 bases lay in between. This CDR3 reads CASSSRTLNYGYTF. CDR3 bases: TGTGCCAGCAGTTCTCGGACGCTTAACTATGGCTACACCTTC.

This clonotype was seen only a few times. The V and J genes are TRBV12-3 or TRBV12-4 and TRBJ2-7, with D perhaps given as TRBD1 or TRBD2 (6 bases each). Between the trimmed V and J ends, which lost 2 bases and 0 bases, there was a span of 8 bases. The CDR3 is made up of 14 amino acids. The CDR3 nucleotides are TGTGCCAGCAGTTTAAGGGGGGTCTCCTACGAGCAGTACTTC. It encodes CASSLRGVSYEQYF.

This clonotype showed up just a few times. The chain uses TRBV7-9 and TRBJ2-1, with 7 bases identical to TRBD1. This CDR3 is built from 18 residues. Germline assignment: CDR1 SEHNR and CDR2 FQNEAQ (reference sequence). The ends lost 1 base at V and 5 bases at J; junction bases unmatched: 14. The CDR3 is CASSLGYERRGLHNEQFF. Here the CDR3 DNA reads TGTGCCAGCAGCTTAGGATACGAACGAAGGGGGCTCCACAATGAGCAGTTCTTC.